The 7 T cell receptor beta chains presented below share a single source sample, sequenced in a study of blood T cells in healthy people across ages. Primed by a sample-barcoded 5' primer and a J-beta primer mix, a second PCR proceeded for roughly 7 to 12 cycles. MiXCR was run by TCRdb on the 5' RACE reads, yielding one entry per CDR3 protein. The profile shows 700,000 to 800,000 distinct CDR3 sequences, approximately 39% of them singletons. The specimen was blood. The receptors here all came from a woman between 55 and 75 years old in good health.

This clonotype was counted a few times. V is TRBV20-1 and J is TRBJ2-3, with 11 positions matching TRBD2. V lost 6 bases and J lost 2; bases outside the gene matches: 7. The CDR3 is 15 amino acids. CDR1 DFQATT and CDR2 SNEGSKA come from the germline V gene (reference sequence). The CDR3 is CSASVTSGITDTQYF. The CDR3 DNA reads TGCAGTGCCTCCGTGACTAGCGGGATCACAGATACGCAGTATTTT.

Remarks on this clonotype: This may be a read error, as it is one base from a much larger clone. The gene calls are TRBV7-9 and TRBJ2-5, with D unresolved. CDR3 size: 11 residues. V was shortened by 5 bases and J by 6 bases, with 7 bases between the two germline ends. Germline V CDR1 and CDR2: SEHNR, FQNEAQ (reference sequence). In DNA form, the CDR3 reads TGTGCCAGCAGCCGAGGTCAGACCCAGTACTTC. Protein sequence: CASSRGQTQYF.

This clonotype was detected ten times or more. This rearrangement joins TRBV19 to TRBJ2-1; D unresolved. CDR3 size: 16 residues. Per the germline V gene, CDR1 is LNHDA and CDR2 is SQIVND (reference sequence). V shed 3 bases and J shed 4 bases, with 16 bases lying between them. The CDR3 region is CASSIGKAFGYNEQFF. The CDR3, as DNA: TGTGCCAGTAGTATCGGCAAGGCATTTGGTTACAATGAGCAGTTCTTC.

This clonotype was observed once. The rearrangement links TRBV6-2 or TRBV6-3 to TRBJ2-1, with 8 bases fitting TRBD1. This CDR3 comprises 15 residues. Germline V lookup: CDR1 MNHEY, CDR2 SVGEGT. V shed 2 bases and J 6 bases; nucleotides not matched to a gene: 6. The DNA of the CDR3 is TGTGCCAGCAGTTACCGGGACAGGCTAAGCAATGAGCAGTTCTTC. It codes for CASSYRDRLSNEQFF.

The chain combines TRBV6-2 or TRBV6-3 with TRBJ1-4, with D perhaps matching TRBD1 (5 bases). V was cut by 7 bases and J by 5 bases, with 29 bases left in between. Germline V gene sequence: CDR1 MNHEY, CDR2 SVGEGT. This CDR3 region has 19 residues. CDR3 residues: CASTGTSGANEQFNEKLFF. Here the CDR3 DNA reads TGTGCCAGCACCGGGACTAGCGGGGCGAATGAGCAGTTCAATGAAAAACTGTTTTTT.

The chain couples TRBV7-6 to TRBJ1-1; D is ambiguous. V was trimmed by 2 bases and J by 4 bases, leaving 14 bases between them. Germline lookup yields CDR1 SGHVS and CDR2 FNYEAQ. The CDR3 extends over 15 amino acids. The CDR3 loop is CASSLNPDGSTEAFF. DNA of the CDR3: TGTGCCAGCAGCTTAAATCCGGACGGTTCCACTGAAGCTTTCTTT. Drawing the rest from reference TRBV7-6 and TRBJ1-1, the complete variable domain is GAGVSQSPRYKVTKRGQDVALRCDPISGHVSLYWYRQALGQGPEFLTYFNYEAQQDKSGLPNDRFSAERPEGSISTLTIQRTEQRDSAMYRCASSLNPDGSTEAFFGQGTRLTVV.

This clonotype was detected once. V and J are TRBV6-1 and TRBJ1-2; no firm D call. Germline V gene sequence: CDR1 MNHNS, CDR2 SASEGT. V was cut by 1 base and J by 3 bases, with 9 bases left in between. The CDR3 is 14 amino acids. The DNA for the CDR3 is TGTGCCAGCAGTGAAGGGCATGGGGACTATGGCTACACCTTC. Protein product: CASSEGHGDYGYTF.